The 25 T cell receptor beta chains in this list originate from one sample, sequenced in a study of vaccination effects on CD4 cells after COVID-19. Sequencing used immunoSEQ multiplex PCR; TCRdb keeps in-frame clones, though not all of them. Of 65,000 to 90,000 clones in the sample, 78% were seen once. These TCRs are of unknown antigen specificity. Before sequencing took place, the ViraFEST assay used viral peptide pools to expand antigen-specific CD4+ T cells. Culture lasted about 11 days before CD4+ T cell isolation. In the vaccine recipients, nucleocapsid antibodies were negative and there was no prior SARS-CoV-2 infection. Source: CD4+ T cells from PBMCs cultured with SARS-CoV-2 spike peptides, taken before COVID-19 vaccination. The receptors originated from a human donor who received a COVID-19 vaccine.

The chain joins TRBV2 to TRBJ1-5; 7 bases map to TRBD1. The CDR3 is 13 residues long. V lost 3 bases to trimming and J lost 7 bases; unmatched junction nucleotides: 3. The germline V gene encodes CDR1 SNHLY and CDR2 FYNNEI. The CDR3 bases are TGTGCCAGCAGTGATGACAGGGACCAGCCCCAGCATTTT. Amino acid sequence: CASSDDRDQPQHF.

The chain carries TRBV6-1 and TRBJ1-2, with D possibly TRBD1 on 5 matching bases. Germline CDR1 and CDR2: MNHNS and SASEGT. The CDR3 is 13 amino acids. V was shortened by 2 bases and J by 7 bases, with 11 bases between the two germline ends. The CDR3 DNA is TGTGCCAGCAGTGAAACGTTGGGGGTTGGCTACACCTTC. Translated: CASSETLGVGYTF.

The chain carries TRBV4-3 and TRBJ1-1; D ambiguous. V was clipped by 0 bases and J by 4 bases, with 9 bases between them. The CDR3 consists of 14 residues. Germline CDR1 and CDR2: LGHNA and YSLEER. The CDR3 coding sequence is TGCGCCAGCAGCCAAGAACAGAGAGGCACTGAAGCTTTCTTT. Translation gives CASSQEQRGTEAFF.

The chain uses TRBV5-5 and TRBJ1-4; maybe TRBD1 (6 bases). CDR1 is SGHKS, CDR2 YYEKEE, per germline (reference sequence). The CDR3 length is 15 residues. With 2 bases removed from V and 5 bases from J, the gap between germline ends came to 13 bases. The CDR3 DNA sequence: TGTGCCAGCAGCTTTGTGGCGGGGGCAAATGAAAAACTGTTTTTT. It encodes CASSFVAGANEKLFF.

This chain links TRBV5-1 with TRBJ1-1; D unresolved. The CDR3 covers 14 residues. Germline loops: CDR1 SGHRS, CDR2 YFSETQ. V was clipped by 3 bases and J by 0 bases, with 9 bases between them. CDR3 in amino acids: CASSSGVLNTEAFF. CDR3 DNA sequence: TGCGCCAGCAGCTCCGGGGTCCTGAACACTGAAGCTTTCTTT.

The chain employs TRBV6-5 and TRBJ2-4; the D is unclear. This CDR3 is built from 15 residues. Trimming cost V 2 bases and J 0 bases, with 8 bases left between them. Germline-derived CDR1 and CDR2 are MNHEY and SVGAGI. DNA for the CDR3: TGTGCCAGCAGTTACACGAGACTAGCCAAAAACATTCAGTACTTC. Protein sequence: CASSYTRLAKNIQYF.

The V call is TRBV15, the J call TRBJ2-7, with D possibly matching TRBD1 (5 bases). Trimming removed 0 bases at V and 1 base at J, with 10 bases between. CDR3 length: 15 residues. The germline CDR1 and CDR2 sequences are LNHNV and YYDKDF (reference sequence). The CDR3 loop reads CATSRDLQESYEQYV. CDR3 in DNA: TGTGCCACCAGCAGAGATCTACAGGAATCCTACGAGCAGTACGTC.

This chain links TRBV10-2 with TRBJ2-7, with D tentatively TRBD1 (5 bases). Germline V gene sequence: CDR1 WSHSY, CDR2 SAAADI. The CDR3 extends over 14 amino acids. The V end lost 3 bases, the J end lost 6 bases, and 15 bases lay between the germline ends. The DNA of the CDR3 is TGCGCCAGCAGTGACCCCCCAGGGAAGGCCGAGCAGTACGTC. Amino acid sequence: CASSDPPGKAEQYV.

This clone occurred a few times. The CDR3 DNA reads TGTGCCAGTCTTTCCGAGACTCGAGAAGCTTTCTTT. Translating it yields CASLSETREAFF. This sequence joins TRBV19 and TRBJ1-1; no firm D call. Trimming took 8 bases from V and 8 from J, leaving 15 bases between them. Looked up from germline, CDR1 is LNHDA and CDR2 is SQIVND (reference sequence). The CDR3 runs to 12 residues. The full variable domain, completed using reference TRBV19 and TRBJ1-1, is DGGITQSPKYLFRKEGQNVTLSCEQNLNHDAMYWYRQDPGQGLRLIYYSQIVNDFQKGDIAEGYSVSREKKESFPLTVTSAQKNPTAFYLCASLSETREAFFGQGTRLTVV.

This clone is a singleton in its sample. The CDR3 bases are TGCAGCGTTTCTCCGGGAACTAGCACAGATACGCAGTATTTT. This encodes CSVSPGTSTDTQYF. This rearrangement joins TRBV29-1 to TRBJ2-3; D perhaps matches TRBD2 (5 bases). V was clipped by 5 bases and J by 0 bases, with 12 bases between them. Germline CDR1 SQVTM, CDR2 ANQGSEA. The length of the CDR3 is 14 residues.

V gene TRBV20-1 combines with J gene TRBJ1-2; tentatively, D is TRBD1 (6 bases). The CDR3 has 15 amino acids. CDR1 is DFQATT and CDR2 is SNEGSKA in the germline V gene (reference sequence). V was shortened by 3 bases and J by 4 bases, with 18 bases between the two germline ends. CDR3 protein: CSASPAGGASYGYTF. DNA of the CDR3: TGCAGTGCTAGTCCCGCTGGGGGGGCAAGCTATGGCTACACCTTC.

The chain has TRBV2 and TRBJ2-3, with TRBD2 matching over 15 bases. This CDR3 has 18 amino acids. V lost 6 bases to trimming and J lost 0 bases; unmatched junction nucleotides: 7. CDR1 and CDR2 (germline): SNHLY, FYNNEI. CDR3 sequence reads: CASRPGTSGGTSTDTQYF. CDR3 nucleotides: TGTGCCAGCAGACCAGGGACTAGCGGGGGGACTAGCACAGATACGCAGTATTTT.

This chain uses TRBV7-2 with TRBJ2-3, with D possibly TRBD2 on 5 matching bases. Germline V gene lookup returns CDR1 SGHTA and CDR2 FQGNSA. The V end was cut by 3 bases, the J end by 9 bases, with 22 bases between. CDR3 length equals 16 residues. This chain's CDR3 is CASSFLAQSSVDTQYF. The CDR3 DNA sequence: TGTGCCAGCAGCTTCCTAGCTCAGTCGTCAGTGGACACGCAGTATTTT.

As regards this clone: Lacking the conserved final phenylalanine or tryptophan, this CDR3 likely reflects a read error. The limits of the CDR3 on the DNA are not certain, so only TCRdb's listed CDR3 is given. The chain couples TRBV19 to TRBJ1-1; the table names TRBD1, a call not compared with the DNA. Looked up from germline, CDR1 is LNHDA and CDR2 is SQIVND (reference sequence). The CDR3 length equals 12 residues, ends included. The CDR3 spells CASGDPPRQQGY.

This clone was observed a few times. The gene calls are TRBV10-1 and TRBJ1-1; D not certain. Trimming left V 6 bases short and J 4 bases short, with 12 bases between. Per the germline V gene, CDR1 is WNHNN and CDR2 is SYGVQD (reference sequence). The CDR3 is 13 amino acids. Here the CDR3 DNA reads TGCGCCAGCAGGAATGAGGGAAGCACTGAAGCTTTCTTT. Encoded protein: CASRNEGSTEAFF.

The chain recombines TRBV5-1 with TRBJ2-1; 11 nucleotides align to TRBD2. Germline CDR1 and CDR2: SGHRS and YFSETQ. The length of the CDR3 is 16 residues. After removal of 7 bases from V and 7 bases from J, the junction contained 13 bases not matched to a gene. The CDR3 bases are TGCGCCAGCTCTTTATTTAGCGGGGGGGCACGTAATGAGCAGTTCTTC. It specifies CASSLFSGGARNEQFF.

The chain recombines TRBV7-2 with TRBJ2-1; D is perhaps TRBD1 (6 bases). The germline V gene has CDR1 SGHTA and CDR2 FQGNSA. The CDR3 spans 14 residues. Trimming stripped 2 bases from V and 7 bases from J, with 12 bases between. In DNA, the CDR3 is TGTGCCAGCAGCTTATGGGCCAGGGGAAATGAGCAGTTCTTC. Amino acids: CASSLWARGNEQFF.

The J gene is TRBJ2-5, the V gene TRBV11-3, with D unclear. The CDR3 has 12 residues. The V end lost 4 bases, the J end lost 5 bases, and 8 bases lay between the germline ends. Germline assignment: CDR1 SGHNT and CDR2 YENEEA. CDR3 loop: CASSSIGETQYF. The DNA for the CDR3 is TGTGCCAGCAGCTCCATTGGGGAGACCCAGTACTTC.

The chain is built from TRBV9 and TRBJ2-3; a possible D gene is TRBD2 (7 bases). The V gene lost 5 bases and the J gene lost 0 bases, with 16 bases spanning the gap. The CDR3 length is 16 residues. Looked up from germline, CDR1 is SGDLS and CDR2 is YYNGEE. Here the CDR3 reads CASSWGGGPSTDTQYF. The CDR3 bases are TGTGCCAGCAGTTGGGGAGGGGGACCTAGCACAGATACGCAGTATTTT.

Here the CDR3 reads CASSLTTGLNEQFF. CDR3 DNA: TGTGCCAGCAGTTTAACGACAGGGCTCAATGAGCAGTTCTTC. The gene calls are TRBV6-2 or TRBV6-3 and TRBJ2-1, with 7 nucleotides matching TRBD1. The trim removed 4 bases at V and 6 bases at J, leaving 6 bases unmatched. The CDR3 extends over 14 amino acids. Germline values: CDR1 MNHEY, CDR2 SVGEGT.

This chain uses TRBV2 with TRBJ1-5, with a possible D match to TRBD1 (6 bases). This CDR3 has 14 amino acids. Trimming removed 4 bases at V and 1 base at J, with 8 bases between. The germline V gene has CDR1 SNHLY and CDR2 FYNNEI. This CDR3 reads CASSAQGSNQPQHF. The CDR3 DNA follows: TGTGCCAGCAGTGCTCAGGGGAGCAATCAGCCCCAGCATTTT.

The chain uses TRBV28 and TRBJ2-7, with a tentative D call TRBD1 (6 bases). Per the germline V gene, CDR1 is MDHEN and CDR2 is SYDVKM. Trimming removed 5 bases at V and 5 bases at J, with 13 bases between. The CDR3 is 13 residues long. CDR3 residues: CASSDQGFDEQYV. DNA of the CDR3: TGTGCCAGCAGTGATCAGGGGTTTGACGAGCAGTACGTC.

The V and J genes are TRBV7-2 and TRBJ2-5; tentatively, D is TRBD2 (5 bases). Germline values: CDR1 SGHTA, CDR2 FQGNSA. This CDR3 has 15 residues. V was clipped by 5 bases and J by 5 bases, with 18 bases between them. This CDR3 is CASSPPRVGRETQYF. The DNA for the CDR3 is TGTGCCAGCAGCCCGCCGAGGGTAGGGCGGGAGACCCAGTACTTC.

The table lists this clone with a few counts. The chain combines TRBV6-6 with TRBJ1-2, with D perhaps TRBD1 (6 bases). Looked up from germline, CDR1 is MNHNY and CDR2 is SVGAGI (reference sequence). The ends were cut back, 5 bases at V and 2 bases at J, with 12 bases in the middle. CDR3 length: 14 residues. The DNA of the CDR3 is TGTGCCAGCAGTATAGGGGGGCTCAACTATGGCTACACCTTC. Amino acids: CASSIGGLNYGYTF.

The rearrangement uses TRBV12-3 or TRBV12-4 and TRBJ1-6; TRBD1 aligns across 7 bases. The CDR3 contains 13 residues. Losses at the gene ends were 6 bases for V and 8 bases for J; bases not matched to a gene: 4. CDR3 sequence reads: CASSLTGDSPLHF. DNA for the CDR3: TGTGCCAGCAGCTTAACAGGGGATTCACCCCTCCACTTT.